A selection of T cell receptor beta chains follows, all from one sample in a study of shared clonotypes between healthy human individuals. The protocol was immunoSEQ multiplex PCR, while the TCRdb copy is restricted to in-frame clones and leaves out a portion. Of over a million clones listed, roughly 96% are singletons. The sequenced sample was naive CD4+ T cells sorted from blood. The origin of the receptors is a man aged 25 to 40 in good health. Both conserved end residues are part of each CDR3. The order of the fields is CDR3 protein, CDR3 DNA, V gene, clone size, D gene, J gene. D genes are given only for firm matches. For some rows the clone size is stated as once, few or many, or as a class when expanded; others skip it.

CASSLGWGSYNEQFF	TGTGCCAGCAGCTTAGGGTGGGGCTCCTACAATGAGCAGTTCTTC	TRBV7-2	-	-	TRBJ2-1
CASSSTGGPTDTQYF	TGTGCCAGCAGTTCGACAGGGGGCCCCACAGATACGCAGTATTTT	TRBV28	-	TRBD1	TRBJ2-3
CASSDTGTSYEQYF	TGTGCCAGCAGTGACACCGGGACTTCCTACGAGCAGTACTTC	TRBV6-5	-	-	TRBJ2-7
CAISEANEQFF	TGTGCCATCAGTGAGGCCAATGAGCAGTTCTTC	TRBV10-3	few	-	TRBJ2-1
CASSSGFYEQFF	TGTGCCAGCAGCTCAGGGTTCTATGAGCAGTTCTTC	TRBV13	-	-	TRBJ2-1
CASSISTGGWYGYTF	TGTGCCAGCAGTATCTCGACAGGGGGATGGTATGGCTACACCTTC	TRBV28	-	TRBD1	TRBJ1-2
CASSYPNQPQHF	TGTGCCAGCAGTTACCCTAATCAGCCCCAGCATTTT	TRBV5-6	-	-	TRBJ1-5
CAIISRTGGNYGYTF	TGTGCCATCATCTCTCGGACAGGGGGCAACTATGGCTACACCTTC	TRBV10-3	-	TRBD1	TRBJ1-2
CASSASFSTDTQYF	TGCGCCAGCAGTGCTAGCTTCTCGACAGATACGCAGTATTTT	TRBV10-1	-	-	TRBJ2-3
CASSVGPGQGYTGELFF	TGTGCCAGCAGCGTAGGGCCGGGACAGGGGTACACCGGGGAGCTGTTTTTT	TRBV9	-	TRBD1	TRBJ2-2
CASSRSAPGNQPQHF	TGTGCCAGCAGCCGGTCTGCACCGGGGAATCAGCCCCAGCATTTT	TRBV16	-	-	TRBJ1-5
CAISREMDQPQHF	TGTGCCATCAGCCGGGAAATGGATCAGCCCCAGCATTTT	TRBV10-3	once	-	TRBJ1-5
CASSSTSGRAAAGELFF	TGTGCCAGCAGCTCTACTAGCGGGAGGGCCGCGGCCGGGGAGCTGTTTTTT	TRBV5-4	once	TRBD2	TRBJ2-2
CASSLDVAGKETQYF	TGCGCCAGCAGCTTGGATGTGGCAGGGAAAGAGACCCAGTACTTC	TRBV5-1	-	-	TRBJ2-5
CASSFRGQLEETQYF	TGCGCCAGCAGCTTTCGGGGACAGTTAGAAGAGACCCAGTACTTC	TRBV5-1	-	TRBD1	TRBJ2-5
CASRQLGQGGNYGYTF	TGTGCCAGCAGGCAACTGGGACAGGGGGGAAACTATGGCTACACCTTC	TRBV6-6	-	TRBD1	TRBJ1-2
CSVTGRVGNTIYF	TGCAGCGTAACAGGGCGCGTCGGAAACACCATATATTTT	TRBV29-1	-	-	TRBJ1-3
CASTEPNTDTQYF	TGTGCCAGCACTGAGCCAAACACAGATACGCAGTATTTT	TRBV28	-	-	TRBJ2-3
CASSSSISATNGYTF	TGTGCCAGCAGCAGTAGTATTTCCGCGACGAATGGCTACACCTTC	TRBV2	-	-	TRBJ1-2
CASSLARVNTEAFF	TGTGCCAGCAGTTTAGCCAGGGTGAACACTGAAGCTTTCTTT	TRBV28	-	-	TRBJ1-1
CAISPNPGTGVREQYF	TGTGCCATATCACCGAACCCCGGGACAGGGGTTCGTGAGCAGTACTTC	TRBV10-3	once	TRBD1	TRBJ2-7
CASSLGLAEAYNEQFF	TGTGCCAGCAGTTTAGGACTAGCCGAAGCCTACAATGAGCAGTTCTTC	TRBV28	-	TRBD2	TRBJ2-1
CASSLDVGSYEQYF	TGCGCCAGCAGCTTGGACGTGGGCTCCTACGAGCAGTACTTC	TRBV5-1	-	-	TRBJ2-7
CASSLPVVNRDTEAFF	TGTGCCAGCAGCTTACCTGTGGTGAACAGGGACACTGAAGCTTTCTTT	TRBV7-9	-	-	TRBJ1-1
CATKDGSSYEQYF	TGTGCCACCAAAGACGGGAGCTCCTACGAGCAGTACTTC	TRBV15	-	-	TRBJ2-7
CASSQGPGGTGELFF	TGCGCCAGCAGCCAAGGGCCAGGGGGCACCGGGGAGCTGTTTTTT	TRBV4-1	-	TRBD1	TRBJ2-2
CATSTPLADTQYF	TGTGCCACCAGTACCCCCCTAGCAGATACGCAGTATTTT	TRBV28	-	-	TRBJ2-3
CASSDRSSYNEQFF	TGTGCCAGCAGTGACAGGAGCTCCTACAATGAGCAGTTCTTC	TRBV2	-	-	TRBJ2-1
CASSDPWLSYEQYF	TGCGCCAGCAGTGACCCATGGTTAAGCTACGAGCAGTACTTC	TRBV10-2	-	-	TRBJ2-7
CASSLLPTGELFF	TGTGCCAGCAGTTTATTACCCACCGGGGAGCTGTTTTTT	TRBV27	-	-	TRBJ2-2
CASSVGNPSGRFSSYNEQFF	TGTGCCAGCAGCGTAGGAAATCCTAGCGGGAGATTTAGCTCCTACAATGAGCAGTTCTTC	TRBV9	once	TRBD2	TRBJ2-1
CASSPRRDTQYF	TGTGCCAGCTCACCAAGGCGAGATACGCAGTATTTT	TRBV18	-	-	TRBJ2-3
CASSLAKGATEAFF	TGTGCCAGCAGCTTAGCAAAGGGTGCCACTGAAGCTTTCTTT	TRBV7-9	-	-	TRBJ1-1
CASSYSGFYEQYF	TGTGCCAGCAGTTACTCAGGCTTCTACGAGCAGTACTTC	TRBV6-5	-	-	TRBJ2-7
CASSPLAEPRGTGELFF	TGTGCCAGCTCACCACTAGCGGAGCCGAGGGGGACCGGGGAGCTGTTTTTT	TRBV18	-	-	TRBJ2-2
CASSEARGPGGLWEQYF	TGTGCCAGCAGTGAAGCTAGAGGTCCGGGGGGGCTGTGGGAGCAGTACTTC	TRBV6-1	-	TRBD2	TRBJ2-7
CASSSIPGQQETQYF	TGCGCCAGCAGTTCCATCCCGGGACAACAAGAGACCCAGTACTTC	TRBV5-1	-	-	TRBJ2-5
CASSLGGTYSYEQYF	TGCGCCAGCAGCTTGGGTGGGACATACTCCTACGAGCAGTACTTC	TRBV5-1	once	-	TRBJ2-7
CASSRTGGGYTF	TGTGCCAGCAGTCGGACAGGGGGAGGCTACACCTTC	TRBV6-5	-	TRBD1	TRBJ1-2
CASSLGDRGKTYEQYF	TGCGCCAGCAGCTTGGGGGACAGGGGGAAAACCTACGAGCAGTACTTC	TRBV5-1	-	TRBD1	TRBJ2-7
CASSPEGGAGRTQYF	TGTGCCAGCTCCCCGGAGGGAGGGGCTGGGCGTACGCAGTATTTT	TRBV18	-	TRBD2	TRBJ2-3
CASSQDRDRGPGANVLTF	TGTGCCAGCAGCCAAGATCGGGACAGGGGGCCGGGGGCCAACGTCCTGACTTTC	TRBV14	-	TRBD1	TRBJ2-6
CASSLGQGAVEAFF	TGTGCCAGCAGCTTGGGACAGGGGGCCGTTGAAGCTTTCTTT	TRBV5-4	-	TRBD1	TRBJ1-1
CASSYHGETQYF	TGTGCCAGCAGCTACCATGGAGAGACCCAGTACTTC	TRBV7-2	-	-	TRBJ2-5
CASSFASGTSGRVGTGELFF	TGTGCCAGCAGCTTTGCATCCGGGACTAGCGGGAGGGTGGGCACCGGGGAGCTGTTTTTT	TRBV5-5	-	TRBD2	TRBJ2-2
CASSLNPSGTYNEQFF	TGCGCCAGCAGCTTGAATCCTAGCGGGACGTACAATGAGCAGTTCTTC	TRBV5-1	-	TRBD2	TRBJ2-1
CATSRGPQARYEQYF	TGTGCCACCAGCAGAGGCCCCCAGGCGCGGTACGAGCAGTACTTC	TRBV15	-	-	TRBJ2-7
CASSRGRQGSYNEQFF	TGTGCCAGTAGTAGGGGGCGACAGGGATCCTACAATGAGCAGTTCTTC	TRBV19	-	TRBD1	TRBJ2-1
CASSLGAGLTGELFF	TGTGCCAGCAGCTTGGGTGCGGGGCTCACCGGGGAGCTGTTTTTT	TRBV5-5	-	-	TRBJ2-2
CASSQVREHEQYF	TGCGCCAGCAGCCAAGTCAGGGAGCACGAGCAGTACTTC	TRBV4-1	-	-	TRBJ2-7
CASRSHSSYEQYF	TGTGCCAGCAGGTCACATAGCTCCTACGAGCAGTACTTC	TRBV5-4	-	-	TRBJ2-7
CASGTSGSYEQYF	TGTGCCAGCGGGACTAGCGGGAGCTACGAGCAGTACTTC	TRBV25-1	-	TRBD2	TRBJ2-7
CASSETRASYNEQFF	TGCGCCAGCAGCGAGACCAGGGCCTCCTACAATGAGCAGTTCTTC	TRBV10-1	once	-	TRBJ2-1